The 4 T cell receptor beta chains below all came from one sample that was sequenced in a study of T cells after yellow fever vaccination. TCRdb used MiXCR to reprocess the 5' RACE reads, holding one entry per CDR3 protein. The sample holds roughly 160,000 distinct CDR3 sequences, more than 5.5% seen once. Source: CD4+ T cells sorted from PBMCs, taken less than 6 days after the first yellow fever vaccination. These receptors all stem from a man between 18 and 29 years old who received the YFV17D yellow fever vaccine.

Many counts were recorded for this clonotype. The chain couples TRBV2 to TRBJ2-7; possible D gene TRBD2, 5 bases. The CDR3 covers 12 residues. V was pared by 4 bases and J by 6 bases, with 10 bases between. Germline V gene sequence: CDR1 SNHLY, CDR2 FYNNEI. The CDR3 nucleotides read TGTGCCAGCAGTGGAGGGCAGCGCGAGCAGTACGTC. It translates to CASSGGQREQYV.

This clonotype appeared a few times. The chain employs TRBV5-4 and TRBJ1-2, with TRBD1 matching over 11 bases. The length of the CDR3 is 17 residues. The V segment lost 1 base and the J segment 6 bases; nucleotides outside the gene matches: 11. Per germline, CDR1 SGHNT and CDR2 YYREEE (reference sequence). Here the CDR3 reads CASSLFAGQGATNGYTF. The CDR3 DNA reads TGTGCCAGCAGCTTGTTTGCTGGACAGGGGGCGACGAATGGCTACACCTTC.

This clonotype has a handful of counts. The chain uses TRBV5-4 and TRBJ2-1; 13 positions match TRBD2. Losses at the gene ends were 3 bases for V and 6 bases for J; bases not matched to a gene: 6. The germline CDR1 and CDR2 sequences are SGHNT and YYREEE (reference sequence). This CDR3 is built from 16 residues. CDR3 loop: CASSSAGTSGVNEQFF. In nucleotides, the CDR3 is TGTGCCAGCAGCTCAGCCGGGACTAGCGGGGTCAATGAGCAGTTCTTC.

There are many counts of this clonotype. The rearrangement links TRBV11-3 to TRBJ2-5, with no clear D. The CDR3 totals 13 residues. V dropped 3 bases and J dropped 0 bases, with 5 bases sitting between them. Germline V lookup: CDR1 SGHNT, CDR2 YENEEA. CDR3 nucleotide sequence: TGTGCCAGCAGCTTCGGCAACCAAGAGACCCAGTACTTC. Translated, it gives CASSFGNQETQYF.